This T cell receptor beta chain was observed in a study of blood T cell repertoires in COVID-19. CDR1 and CDR2 (germline): GTSNPN, SVGIG (reference sequence). The CDR3 has 13 amino acids. The germline V and J ends were trimmed by 2 bases and 0 bases, with 8 bases remaining between them. In the original processing: Estimation of nucleated cell counts relied on the amplification of reference gene primers. Sequencing was performed with immunoSEQ multiplex PCR; in TCRdb, only in-frame clones are kept and a portion is missing. V, J and clone size are taken as reported in that table, and D and trimming were inferred from the DNA itself. The table lists about 260,000 clones, 75% to 90% of them singletons.

The origin of this receptor is a woman aged 40-49 years who had recovered from COVID-19. This chain uses TRBV30 with TRBJ2-7; a weak D match, TRBD1 (5 bases). Sequenced sample: peripheral blood. CDR3 in amino acids: CAWSTDTSYEQYF. The CDR3 region has the DNA TGTGCCTGGAGTACGGACACCTCCTACGAGCAGTACTTC.